The clone carrying this T cell receptor beta chain was recorded many times. Preparation of the TCRbeta library used unique molecular identifiers. TCRdb analysed the PCR reads with MiXCR anew, one entry per CDR3 protein. The sample holds fewer than 700,000 distinct CDR3 sequences, 23% seen once. The data are from a study of T-cell reconstitution after alpha-beta-depleted transplantation in children. V dropped 3 bases and J dropped 6 bases, with 7 bases sitting between them. This CDR3 region has 12 residues. Germline CDR1 reads SEHNR; CDR2 reads FQNEAQ (reference sequence). The chain recombines TRBV7-9 with TRBJ2-3, with D unclear. The sample consisted of PBMCs, mostly from graft donor cells, taken 360 days after TCRalphabeta/CD19-depleted stem cell transplant. The source is a boy younger than two who had a stem cell transplant for acute myeloid leukemia, so the T cells may come from the graft donor. The CDR3 loop reads CASSLRWDTQYF. Here the CDR3 DNA reads TGTGCCAGCAGCTTGAGATGGGATACGCAGTATTTT. Full variable domain (missing parts from reference TRBV7-9 and TRBJ2-3): DTGVSQNPRHKITKRGQNVTFRCDPISEHNRLYWYRQTLGQGPEFLTYFQNEAQLEKSRLLSDRFSAERPKGSFSTLEIQRTEQGDSAMYLCASSLRWDTQYFGPGTRLTVL.